The clone carrying this TCR beta chain appeared a few times. What it recognizes is unknown. The sample comes from a study of shared clonotypes between healthy human individuals. The overall study: CD8 memory received one plate per donor, CD8 naive two, CD4 memory three and CD4 naive three. Whole-study results and caveats: It was the non-shared clonotypes that had lower generation probabilities than clonotypes shared by all four donors.

V lost 2 bases and J lost 4, with 3 bases in between. There are 12 residues in the CDR3. Germline V gene sequence: CDR1 KGHSH, CDR2 LQKENI. Assay used: immunoSEQ multiplex PCR; TCRdb lists only in-frame clones, some missing. The data hold some 360,000 clones, with about 70% observed a single time. The receptor was isolated from a man aged 25 to 40 in good health. This chain uses TRBV18 with TRBJ1-5; D gene unclear. Input material: memory CD4+ T cells sorted from blood. Sample subset: CD45RA-negative fraction. In DNA, the CDR3 is TGTGCCAGCTCACCAGATAATCAGCCCCAGCATTTT. Translating gives CASSPDNQPQHF.